This T cell receptor beta chain was observed in a study of shared clonotypes between healthy human individuals. CDR1 SGHNT and CDR2 YENEEA come from the germline V gene. The CDR3 contains 15 residues. Trimming removed 5 bases from V and 5 bases from J, with 18 bases in between. Study results and caveats: Unshared clonotypes carried lower generation probabilities than those common to all four donors. Larger richness was generally estimated for naive than memory subsets.

Of note for this clone: Antigen: not known.

Deep-level assay runs were performed. TCRdb's copy holds only in-frame clones and misses some; the assay was immunoSEQ multiplex PCR. The repertoire consists of a few million clones, with around nine tenths occurring once and the leading ten covering 0.11% to 0.15%. The study drew all its donors from Caucasian adults living in Nashville, Tennessee. The sequenced sample consisted of naive CD4+ T cells sorted from blood. Subset indicated: CD45RA+ positively selected. This chain uses TRBV11-3 with TRBJ2-5, with D maybe TRBD1 (7 bases). This TCR derives from a man aged 18 to 30 in good health. CDR3 protein: CASSPRQGGMETQYF. The CDR3 DNA is TGTGCCAGCAGCCCCCGACAGGGCGGGATGGAGACCCAGTACTTC.